The 15 T cell receptor beta chains given below trace back to one sample, sequenced in a study of T-cell reconstitution after alpha-beta-depleted transplantation in children. TCRbeta library construction was performed incorporating unique molecular identifiers. MiXCR, run by TCRdb on the PCR reads, gives a single entry per CDR3 protein. The table records around 300,000 distinct CDR3 sequences, approximately 20% of them present only once. Sequencing used PBMCs, mostly from graft donor cells, obtained 180 days after TCRalphabeta/CD19-depleted stem cell transplant. These receptors were collected from a male patient between 5 and 17 years old who had a stem cell transplant for acute lymphoblastic leukemia, so the T cells may come from the graft donor.

The V and J genes are TRBV3-1 and TRBJ2-1; 9 bases align to TRBD2. V dropped 0 bases and J dropped 6; count of bases not matched to a gene: 15. Germline V CDR1 and CDR2: LGHDT, YNNKEL (reference sequence). The CDR3 sequence is 19 residues long. The CDR3, as DNA: TGTGCCAGCAGCCAAGAAACGGTGGTAGCGGGAGTAAGGGGCAATGAGCAGTTCTTC. Protein: CASSQETVVAGVRGNEQFF.

There are many counts of this clonotype. The CDR3 DNA is TGTGCCAGCAGCAACCAATGGGGGGCGCGAAACACTGAAGCTTTCTTT. It codes for CASSNQWGARNTEAFF. The chain has TRBV7-2 and TRBJ1-1, with a weak D call TRBD1 (6 bases). V lost 5 bases and J 2 bases, leaving 18 bases between the germline ends. The CDR3 has 16 residues. The germline gives CDR1 SGHTA, CDR2 FQGNSA.

J is TRBJ2-5 and V is TRBV7-3; 7 bases agree with TRBD2. The CDR3 extends over 17 amino acids. The germline V gene has CDR1 SGHTA and CDR2 FQGTGA. V was pared by 5 bases and J by 5 bases, with 17 bases of the junction left unmatched. DNA for the CDR3: TGTGCCAGCAGCCCCCCCCCCAAGGGACTACCCACCGAGACCCAGTACTTC. This codes for CASSPPPKGLPTETQYF.

The rearrangement joins TRBV5-6 to TRBJ2-2; D may correspond to TRBD1 or TRBD2 (5 bases each). The length of the CDR3 is 14 residues. V dropped 8 bases and J dropped 1 base, with 12 bases sitting between them. Germline V gene lookup returns CDR1 SGHDT and CDR2 YYEEEE. The CDR3 DNA follows: TGTGCCAGTAGGAGGACAAGGAACACCGGGGAGCTGTTTTTT. Translation: CASRRTRNTGELFF.

The chain carries TRBV10-1 and TRBJ1-2; no definite D call. The CDR3 is 11 residues long. The germline V gene has CDR1 WNHNN and CDR2 SYGVQD (reference sequence). CDR3: CTALDPQGYTF. The CDR3 bases are TGCACCGCACTGGACCCCCAGGGCTACACCTTC.

This clonotype turned up a few times. The chain links TRBV7-7 to TRBJ2-1, with 10 bases aligning to TRBD2. V lost 4 bases and J lost 3; bases outside the gene matches: 6. Per the germline V gene, CDR1 is SSHAT and CDR2 is FNYEAQ (reference sequence). This CDR3 is 16 amino acids long. CDR3 loop: CASSSTLAGVYNEQFF. The CDR3 nucleotides are TGTGCCAGCAGCTCCACTCTAGCGGGAGTCTACAATGAGCAGTTCTTC.

V is TRBV24-1 and J is TRBJ2-1; TRBD2 matches 11 bases. Trimming took 2 bases from V and 9 from J; bases not matched to a gene: 8. Germline CDR1 KGHDR, CDR2 SFDVKD. CDR3 length: 16 amino acids. The DNA of the CDR3 is TGTGCCACCAGTGATTCCGCGAGACTAGCGGGAACTGAGCAGTTCTTC. Translating gives CATSDSARLAGTEQFF.

This sequence joins TRBV15 and TRBJ2-2; D could derive from TRBD1 or TRBD2 (5 bases each). Looked up from germline, CDR1 is LNHNV and CDR2 is YYDKDF (reference sequence). Between the trimmed V and J ends, which lost 4 bases and 8 bases, there was a span of 17 bases. The CDR3 totals 15 residues. The chain's CDR3 is CATSKDLVGPGELFF. CDR3 coding DNA: TGTGCCACCAGCAAAGATCTAGTGGGACCGGGGGAGCTGTTTTTT.

This chain connects TRBV13 to TRBJ2-7, with TRBD2 identical over 13 bases. Germline loops: CDR1 PRHDT, CDR2 FYEKMQ (reference sequence). The CDR3 consists of 15 residues. V shed 3 bases and J 5 bases; nucleotides not matched to a gene: 4. CDR3 protein: CASSFGLAGVDEQYF. The CDR3 DNA reads TGTGCCAGCAGCTTCGGACTAGCGGGAGTAGACGAGCAGTACTTC.

For the CDR3, the DNA is TGTGCCAGCACAACTAGCGGGAGAACCTACAATGAGCAGTTCTTC. Protein: CASTTSGRTYNEQFF. V gene TRBV5-5 combines with J gene TRBJ2-1; 11 nucleotides align to TRBD2. V gave up 6 bases and J gave up 2 bases; unmatched junction bases: 4. Germline loops: CDR1 SGHKS, CDR2 YYEKEE (reference sequence). The CDR3 consists of 15 residues.

This clonotype has ten or more counts. The CDR3 region is CATSGLRGSQYF. The CDR3 region has the DNA TGTGCCACCAGCGGCCTTCGGGGCAGTCAGTACTTC. The chain couples TRBV15 to TRBJ2-4; D assignment may be TRBD1 or TRBD2 (5 bases each). Germline V gene data show CDR1 as LNHNV and CDR2 as YYDKDF (reference sequence). Deletions cut 5 bases from V and 12 bases from J, with 14 bases between. The CDR3 runs 12 residues.

DNA for the CDR3: TGTGCCAGCAGTCACACTAGCGGGGCACCCTACGAGCAGTACTTC. As protein: CASSHTSGAPYEQYF. The chain carries TRBV12-3 or TRBV12-4 and TRBJ2-7; TRBD2 aligns across 10 bases. The CDR3 spans 15 residues. V lost 5 bases to trimming and J lost 2 bases; unmatched junction nucleotides: 6.

V and J are TRBV7-9 and TRBJ2-7; TRBD1 aligns across 7 bases. J was trimmed by 2 bases and V by 5 bases; bases with no gene match: 12. This CDR3 spans 16 amino acids. The germline V gene encodes CDR1 SEHNR and CDR2 FQNEAQ (reference sequence). The CDR3 spells CASSLPGTVTAYEQYF. CDR3 sequence (DNA): TGTGCCAGCAGCCTCCCCGGGACAGTGACCGCCTACGAGCAGTACTTC.

The sample holds one count of this clonotype. V is TRBV6-5 and J is TRBJ2-5, with D tentatively TRBD1 (6 bases). This CDR3 contains 18 residues. Trimming cost V 0 bases and J 0 bases, with 17 bases left between them. CDR1 is MNHEY and CDR2 is SVGAGI in the germline V gene. The chain's CDR3 is CASSYSAWTAWYQETQYF. The CDR3 DNA follows: TGTGCCAGCAGTTACTCGGCCTGGACAGCTTGGTACCAAGAGACCCAGTACTTC.

The CDR3 spells CASSLSGAAGAPSYEQYF. In DNA form, the CDR3 reads TGTGCCAGCAGTTTATCGGGGGCCGCAGGGGCGCCGTCCTACGAGCAGTACTTC. The rearrangement joins TRBV27 to TRBJ2-7, with D maybe TRBD1 (6 bases). Trimming removed 0 bases from V and 1 base from J, with 19 bases in between. CDR1 MNHEY and CDR2 SMNVEV come from the germline V gene (reference sequence). This CDR3 comprises 18 residues.